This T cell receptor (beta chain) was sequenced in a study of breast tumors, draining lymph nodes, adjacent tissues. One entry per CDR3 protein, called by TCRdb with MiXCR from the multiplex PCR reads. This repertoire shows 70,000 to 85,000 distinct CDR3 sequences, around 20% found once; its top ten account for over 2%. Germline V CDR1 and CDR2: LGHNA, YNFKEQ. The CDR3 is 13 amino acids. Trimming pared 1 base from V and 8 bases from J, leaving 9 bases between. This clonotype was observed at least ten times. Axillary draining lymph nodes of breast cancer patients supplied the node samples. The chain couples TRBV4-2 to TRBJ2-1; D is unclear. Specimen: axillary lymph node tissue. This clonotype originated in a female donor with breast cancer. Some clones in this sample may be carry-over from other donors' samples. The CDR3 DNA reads TGTGCCAGCAGCCAAGGGTCCCGGGATGAGCAGTTCTTC. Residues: CASSQGSRDEQFF.